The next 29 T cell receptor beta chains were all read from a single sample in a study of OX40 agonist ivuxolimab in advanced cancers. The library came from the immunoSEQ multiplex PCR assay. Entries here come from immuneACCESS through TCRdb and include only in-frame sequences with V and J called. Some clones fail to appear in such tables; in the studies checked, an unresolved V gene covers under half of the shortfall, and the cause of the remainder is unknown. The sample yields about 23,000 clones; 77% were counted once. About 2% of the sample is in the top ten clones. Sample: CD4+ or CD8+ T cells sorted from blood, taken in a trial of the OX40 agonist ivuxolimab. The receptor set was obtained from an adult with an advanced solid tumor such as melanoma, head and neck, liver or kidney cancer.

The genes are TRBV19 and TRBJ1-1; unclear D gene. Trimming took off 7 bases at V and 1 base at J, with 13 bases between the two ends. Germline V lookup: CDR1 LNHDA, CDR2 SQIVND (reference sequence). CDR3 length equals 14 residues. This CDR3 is CASTSDGRNTEAFF. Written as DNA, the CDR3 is TGTGCCAGTACCTCGGACGGAAGGAACACTGAAGCTTTCTTT.

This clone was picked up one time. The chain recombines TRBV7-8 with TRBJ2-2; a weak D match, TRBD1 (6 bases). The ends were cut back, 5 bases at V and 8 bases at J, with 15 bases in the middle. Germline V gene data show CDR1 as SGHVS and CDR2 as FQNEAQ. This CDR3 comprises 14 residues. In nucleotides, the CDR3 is TGTGCCAGCAGCAGCTCAGGGGTACGGGGGGAGCTGTTTTTT. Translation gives CASSSSGVRGELFF.

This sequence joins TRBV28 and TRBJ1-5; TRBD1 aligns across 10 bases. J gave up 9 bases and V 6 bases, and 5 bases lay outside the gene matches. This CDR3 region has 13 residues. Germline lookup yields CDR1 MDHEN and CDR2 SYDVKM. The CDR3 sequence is CASRRDRGGPQHF. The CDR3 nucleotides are TGTGCCAGCAGACGGGACAGGGGAGGGCCCCAGCATTTT. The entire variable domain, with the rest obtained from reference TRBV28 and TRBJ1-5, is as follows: DVKVTQSSRYLVKRTGEKVFLECVQDMDHENMFWYRQDPGLGLRLIYFSYDVKMKEKGDIPEGYSVSREKKERFSLILESASTNQTSMYLCASRRDRGGPQHFGDGTRLSIL.

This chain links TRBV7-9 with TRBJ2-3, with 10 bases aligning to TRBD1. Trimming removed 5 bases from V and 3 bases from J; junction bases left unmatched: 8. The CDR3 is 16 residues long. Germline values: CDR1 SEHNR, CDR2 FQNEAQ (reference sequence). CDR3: CASSLKTGGATDTQYF. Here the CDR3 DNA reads TGTGCCAGCAGCCTAAAGACAGGGGGCGCAACAGATACGCAGTATTTT.

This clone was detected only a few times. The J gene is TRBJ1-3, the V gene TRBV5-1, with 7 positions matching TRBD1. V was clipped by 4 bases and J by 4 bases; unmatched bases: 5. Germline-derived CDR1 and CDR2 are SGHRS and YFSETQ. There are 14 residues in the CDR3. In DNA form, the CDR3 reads TGCGCCAGCAGCACAGGGGCTATAGGAAACACCATATATTTT. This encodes CASSTGAIGNTIYF. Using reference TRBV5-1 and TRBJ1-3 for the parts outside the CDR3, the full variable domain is KAGVTQTPRYLIKTRGQQVTLSCSPISGHRSVSWYQQTPGQGLQFLFEYFSETQRNKGNFPGRFSGRQFSNSRSEMNVSTLELGDSALYLCASSTGAIGNTIYFGEGSWLTVV.

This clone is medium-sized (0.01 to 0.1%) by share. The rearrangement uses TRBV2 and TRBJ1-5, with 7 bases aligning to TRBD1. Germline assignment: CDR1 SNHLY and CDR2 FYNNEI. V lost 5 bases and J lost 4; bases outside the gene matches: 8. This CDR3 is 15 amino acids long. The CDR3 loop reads CASSSAGTVNQPQHF. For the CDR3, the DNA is TGTGCCAGCAGTTCCGCCGGGACAGTGAATCAGCCCCAGCATTTT.

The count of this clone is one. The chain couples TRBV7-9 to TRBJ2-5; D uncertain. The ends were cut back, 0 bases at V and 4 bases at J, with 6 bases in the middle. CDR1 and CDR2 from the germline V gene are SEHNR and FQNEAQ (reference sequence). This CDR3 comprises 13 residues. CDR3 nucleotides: TGTGCCAGCAGCTTAGCAGTTGGAGAGACCCAGTACTTC. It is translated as CASSLAVGETQYF.

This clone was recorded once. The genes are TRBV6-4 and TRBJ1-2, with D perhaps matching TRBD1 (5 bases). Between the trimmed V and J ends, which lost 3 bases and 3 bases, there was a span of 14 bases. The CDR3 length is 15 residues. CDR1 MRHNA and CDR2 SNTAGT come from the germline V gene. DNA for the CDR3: TGTGCCAGCAGTGAAGGGACCCCTGAGCACTATGGCTACACCTTC. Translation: CASSEGTPEHYGYTF.

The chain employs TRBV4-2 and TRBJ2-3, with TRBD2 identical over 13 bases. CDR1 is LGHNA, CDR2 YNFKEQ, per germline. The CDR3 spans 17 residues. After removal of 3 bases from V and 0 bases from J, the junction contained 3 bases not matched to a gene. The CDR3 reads CASSQGTSGTSTDTQYF. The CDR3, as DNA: TGTGCCAGCAGCCAGGGGACTAGCGGGACTAGCACAGATACGCAGTATTTT.

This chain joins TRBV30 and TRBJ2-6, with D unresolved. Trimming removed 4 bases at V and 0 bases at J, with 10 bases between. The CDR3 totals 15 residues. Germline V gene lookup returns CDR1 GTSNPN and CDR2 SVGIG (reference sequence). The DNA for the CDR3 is TGTGCCTGGAACTATGGACGCTCTGGGGCCAACGTCCTGACTTTC. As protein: CAWNYGRSGANVLTF.

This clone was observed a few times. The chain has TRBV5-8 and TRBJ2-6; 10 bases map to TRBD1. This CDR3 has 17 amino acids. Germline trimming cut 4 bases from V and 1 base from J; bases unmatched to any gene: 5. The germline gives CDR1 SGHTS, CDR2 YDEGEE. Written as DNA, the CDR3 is TGTGCCAGCAGCAAGACAGGGGGCGCTTCTGGGGCCAACGTCCTGACTTTC. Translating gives CASSKTGGASGANVLTF.

The CDR3 DNA reads as TGTGCCAGCATTCCCAGGGTGAGCAATCAGCCCCAGCATTTT. Translating gives CASIPRVSNQPQHF. This rearrangement joins TRBV28 to TRBJ1-5; the D gene is possibly TRBD1 (5 bases). V dropped 7 bases and J dropped 1 base, with 11 bases sitting between them. The CDR3 totals 14 residues. Germline lookup yields CDR1 MDHEN and CDR2 SYDVKM.

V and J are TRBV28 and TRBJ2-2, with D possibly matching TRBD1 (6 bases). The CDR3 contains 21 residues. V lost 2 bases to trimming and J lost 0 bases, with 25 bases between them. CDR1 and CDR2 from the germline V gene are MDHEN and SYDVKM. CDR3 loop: CASSLIGYRDLYFANTGELFF. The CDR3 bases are TGTGCCAGCAGTTTAATCGGGTACAGGGACCTTTATTTCGCGAACACCGGGGAGCTGTTTTTT.

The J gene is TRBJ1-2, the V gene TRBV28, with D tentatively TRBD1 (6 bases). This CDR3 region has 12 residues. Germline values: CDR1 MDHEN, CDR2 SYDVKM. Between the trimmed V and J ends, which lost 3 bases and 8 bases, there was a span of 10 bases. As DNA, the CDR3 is TGTGCCAGCAGTTTTGGGGGGGGCGGCTACACCTTC. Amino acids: CASSFGGGGYTF.

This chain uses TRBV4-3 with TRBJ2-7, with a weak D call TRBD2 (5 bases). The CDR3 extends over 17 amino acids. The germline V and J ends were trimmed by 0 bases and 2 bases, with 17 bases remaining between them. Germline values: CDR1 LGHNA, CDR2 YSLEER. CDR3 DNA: TGCGCCAGCAGCCAAGATCGAGGGAACTCTTATACCTACGAGCAGTACTTC. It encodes CASSQDRGNSYTYEQYF.

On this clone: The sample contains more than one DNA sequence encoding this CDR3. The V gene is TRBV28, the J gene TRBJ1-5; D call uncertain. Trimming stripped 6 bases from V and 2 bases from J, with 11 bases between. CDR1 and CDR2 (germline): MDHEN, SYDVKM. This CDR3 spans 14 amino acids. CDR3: CASSPPGGNQPQHF. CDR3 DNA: TGTGCCAGCAGCCCCCCGGGTGGCAATCAGCCCCAGCATTTT.

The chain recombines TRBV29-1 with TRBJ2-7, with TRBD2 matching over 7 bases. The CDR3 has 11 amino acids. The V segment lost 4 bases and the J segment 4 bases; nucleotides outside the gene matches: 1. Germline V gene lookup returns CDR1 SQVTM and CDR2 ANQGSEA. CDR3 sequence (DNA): TGCAGCGTTGTGGGGGGGTACGAGCAGTACTTC. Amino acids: CSVVGGYEQYF.

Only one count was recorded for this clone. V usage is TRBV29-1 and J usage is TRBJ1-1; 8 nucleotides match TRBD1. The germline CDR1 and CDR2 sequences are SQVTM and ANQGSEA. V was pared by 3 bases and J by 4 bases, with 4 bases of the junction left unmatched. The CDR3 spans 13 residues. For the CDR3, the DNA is TGCAGCGTTGACGGACAGGGTCTCACTGAAGCTTTCTTT. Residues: CSVDGQGLTEAFF.

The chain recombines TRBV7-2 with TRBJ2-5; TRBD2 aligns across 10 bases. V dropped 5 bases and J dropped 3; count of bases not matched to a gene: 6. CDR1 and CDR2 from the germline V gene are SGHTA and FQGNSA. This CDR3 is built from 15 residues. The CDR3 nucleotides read TGTGCCAGCAGCAAACTAGCGGGACGAGAAGAGACCCAGTACTTC. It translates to CASSKLAGREETQYF.

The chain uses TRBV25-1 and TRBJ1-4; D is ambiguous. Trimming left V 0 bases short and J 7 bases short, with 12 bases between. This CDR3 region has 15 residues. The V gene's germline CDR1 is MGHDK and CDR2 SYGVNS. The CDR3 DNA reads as TGTGCCAGCAGTGAATATTTGGGGTGGTTTGAAAAACTGTTTTTT. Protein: CASSEYLGWFEKLFF. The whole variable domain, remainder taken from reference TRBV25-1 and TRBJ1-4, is EADIYQTPRYLVIGTGKKITLECSQTMGHDKMYWYQQDPGMELHLIHYSYGVNSTEKGDLSSESTVSRIRTEHFPLTLESARPSHTSQYLCASSEYLGWFEKLFFGSGTQLSVL.

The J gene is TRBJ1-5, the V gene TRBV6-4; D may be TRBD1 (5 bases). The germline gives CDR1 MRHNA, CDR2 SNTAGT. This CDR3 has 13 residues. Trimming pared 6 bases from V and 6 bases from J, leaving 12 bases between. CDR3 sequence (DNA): TGTGCCAGCAGCAGGGAGGAGGGTCAGCCCCAGCATTTT. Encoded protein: CASSREEGQPQHF.

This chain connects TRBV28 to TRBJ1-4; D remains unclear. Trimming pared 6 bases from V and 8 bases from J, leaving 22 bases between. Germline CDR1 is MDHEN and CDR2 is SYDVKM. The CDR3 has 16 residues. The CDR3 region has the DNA TGTGCCAGCAGGATCGAAGGACGCTCCAGGAACGAAAAACTGTTTTTT. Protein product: CASRIEGRSRNEKLFF.

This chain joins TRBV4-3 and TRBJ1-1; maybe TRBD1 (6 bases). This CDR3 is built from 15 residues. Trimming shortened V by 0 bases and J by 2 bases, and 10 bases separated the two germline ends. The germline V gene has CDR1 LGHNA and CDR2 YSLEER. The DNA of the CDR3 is TGCGCCAGCAGCCAAGATTGGGACACAAACACTGAAGCTTTCTTT. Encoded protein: CASSQDWDTNTEAFF.

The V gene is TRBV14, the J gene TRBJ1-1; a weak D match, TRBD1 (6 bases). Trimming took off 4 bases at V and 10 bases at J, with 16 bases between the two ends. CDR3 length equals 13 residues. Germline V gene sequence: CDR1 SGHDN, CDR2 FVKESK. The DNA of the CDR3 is TGTGCCAGCAGCCCCTCGGGGGCGACGCGAGCTTTCTTT. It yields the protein CASSPSGATRAFF.

CDR3 in amino acids: CASSYTGGAGQPQHF. For the CDR3, the DNA is TGTGCCAGCAGTTACACGGGGGGGGCAGGGCAGCCCCAGCATTTT. The rearrangement joins TRBV6-9 to TRBJ1-5; D is possibly TRBD1 (6 bases). The CDR3 runs 15 residues. Germline-derived CDR1 and CDR2 are MNHGY and SVAAGI. V lost 3 bases and J 7 bases, leaving 16 bases between the germline ends.

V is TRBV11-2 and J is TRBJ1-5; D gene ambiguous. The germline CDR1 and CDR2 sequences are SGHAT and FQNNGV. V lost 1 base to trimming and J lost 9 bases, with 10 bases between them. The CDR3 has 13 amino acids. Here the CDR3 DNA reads TGTGCCAGCAGCTTAGTGCGGGGAGGGCCCCAGCATTTT. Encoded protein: CASSLVRGGPQHF.

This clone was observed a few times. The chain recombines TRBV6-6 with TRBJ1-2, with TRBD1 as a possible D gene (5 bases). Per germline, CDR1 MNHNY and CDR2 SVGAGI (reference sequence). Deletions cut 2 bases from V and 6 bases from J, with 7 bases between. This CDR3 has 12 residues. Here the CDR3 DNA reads TGTGCCAGCAGTTACGAGGGGAATGGCTACACCTTC. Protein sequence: CASSYEGNGYTF.

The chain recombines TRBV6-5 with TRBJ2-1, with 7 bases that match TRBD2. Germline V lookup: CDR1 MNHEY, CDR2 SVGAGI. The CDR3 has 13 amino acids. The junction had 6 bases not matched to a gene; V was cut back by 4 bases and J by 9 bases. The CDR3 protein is CASSWTRGTEQFF. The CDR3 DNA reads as TGTGCCAGCAGTTGGACTAGGGGTACTGAGCAGTTCTTC.

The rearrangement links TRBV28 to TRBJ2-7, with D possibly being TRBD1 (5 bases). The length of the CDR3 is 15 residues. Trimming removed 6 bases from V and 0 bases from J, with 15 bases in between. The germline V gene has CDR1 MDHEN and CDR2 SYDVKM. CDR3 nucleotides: TGTGCCAGCAGGTTACAGGCCCGGAGCTCCTACGAGCAGTACTTC. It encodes CASRLQARSSYEQYF.